This record concerns one T cell receptor (beta chain) sequence. Its antigen is as yet unknown. The CDR3 is 13 residues long. CDR1 is ENHRY and CDR2 is SYGVKD in the germline V gene. These data come from a study of T cells after yellow fever vaccination. TCRdb ran MiXCR on the 5' RACE reads and lists one entry per CDR3 protein. The sample contains approximately 93,000 distinct CDR3 sequences, under 6.5% of which appear only once. Broader study findings: The secondary T-cell response peaked on day 5, not day 15, but was weaker. Most clones from primary vaccination were detected again post-booster (just under 97% CD4, more than 85% CD8). FACS-sorted repertoires could harbor abundant contaminating bulk-population clonotypes.

The sequence was obtained from a man in his late teens or twenties who received the YFV17D yellow fever vaccine. Sequences were derived from CD8+ T cells sorted from PBMCs, sampled 10 days after the yellow fever booster vaccination. V is TRBV10-3 and J is TRBJ2-3; no reliable D call. The CDR3 nucleotides read TGTGCTTTCTTTGGCGGCTACACAGATACGCAGTATTTT. It yields the protein CAFFGGYTDTQYF.